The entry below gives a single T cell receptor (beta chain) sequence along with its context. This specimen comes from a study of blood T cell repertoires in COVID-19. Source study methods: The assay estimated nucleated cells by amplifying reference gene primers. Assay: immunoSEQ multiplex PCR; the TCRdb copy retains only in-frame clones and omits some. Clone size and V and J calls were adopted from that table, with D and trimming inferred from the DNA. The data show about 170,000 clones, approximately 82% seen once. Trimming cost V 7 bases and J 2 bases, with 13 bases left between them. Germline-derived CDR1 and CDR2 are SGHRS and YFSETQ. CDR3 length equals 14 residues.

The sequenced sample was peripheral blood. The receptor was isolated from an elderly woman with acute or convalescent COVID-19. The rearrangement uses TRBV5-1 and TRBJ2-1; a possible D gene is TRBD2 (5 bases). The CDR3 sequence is CASFLGSTYNEQFF. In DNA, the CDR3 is TGCGCCAGCTTTCTAGGGAGCACCTACAATGAGCAGTTCTTC.